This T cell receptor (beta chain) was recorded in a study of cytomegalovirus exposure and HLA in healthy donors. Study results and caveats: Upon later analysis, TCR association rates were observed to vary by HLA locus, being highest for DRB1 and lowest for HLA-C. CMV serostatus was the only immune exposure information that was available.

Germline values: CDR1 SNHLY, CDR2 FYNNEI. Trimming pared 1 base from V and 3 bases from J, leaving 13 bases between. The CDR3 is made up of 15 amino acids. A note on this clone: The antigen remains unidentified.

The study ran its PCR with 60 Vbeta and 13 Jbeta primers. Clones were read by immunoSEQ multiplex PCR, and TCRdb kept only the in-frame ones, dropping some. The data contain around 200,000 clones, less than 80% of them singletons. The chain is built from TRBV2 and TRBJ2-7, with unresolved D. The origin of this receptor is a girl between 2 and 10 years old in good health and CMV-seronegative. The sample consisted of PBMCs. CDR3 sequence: CASSEGASYFYEQYF. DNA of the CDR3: TGTGCCAGCAGTGAAGGAGCAAGTTACTTCTACGAGCAGTACTTC.